Below are 24 T cell receptor beta chains sequenced from a single sample in a study of cytomegalovirus exposure and HLA in healthy donors. A multiplex PCR was run with 60 Vbeta primers and 13 Jbeta primers. Measured with immunoSEQ multiplex PCR; TCRdb has only the in-frame clones, and not every one. The sample holds over 80,000 clones, 75% to 80% seen once. Sequenced sample: PBMCs. These receptors all come from a female donor in good health and CMV-seronegative.

The rearrangement uses TRBV6-1 and TRBJ2-3; 8 bases fit TRBD2. The CDR3 runs 15 residues. Trimming cost V 8 bases and J 6 bases; bases outside gene matches: 13. CDR1 is MNHNS and CDR2 is SASEGT in the germline V gene. The CDR3 spells CASLWGLAGTDTQYF. CDR3 in DNA: TGTGCCAGCCTCTGGGGGTTAGCGGGAACCGATACGCAGTATTTT.

The chain joins TRBV7-9 to TRBJ1-1; TRBD1 matches at 8 bases. V lost 1 base to trimming and J lost 6 bases; unmatched junction nucleotides: 7. Looked up from germline, CDR1 is SEHNR and CDR2 is FQNEAQ (reference sequence). This CDR3 has 15 residues. In DNA, the CDR3 is TGTGCCAGCAGCTTAGGAGGCGGACAGGGCGCTGAAGCTTTCTTT. It codes for CASSLGGGQGAEAFF. The full variable domain, rest sourced from reference TRBV7-9 and TRBJ1-1, is DTGVSQNPRHKITKRGQNVTFRCDPISEHNRLYWYRQTLGQGPEFLTYFQNEAQLEKSRLLSDRFSAERPKGSFSTLEIQRTEQGDSAMYLCASSLGGGQGAEAFFGQGTRLTVV.

The chain joins TRBV4-1 to TRBJ1-2; TRBD1 might be the D (6 bases). V was pared by 3 bases and J by 3 bases, with 14 bases between. This CDR3 spans 15 amino acids. Germline V gene sequence: CDR1 MGHRA, CDR2 YSYEKL. The CDR3 nucleotides are TGCGCCAGCAGCCAGGCCGACAGGCGATACTATGGCTACACCTTC. Protein product: CASSQADRRYYGYTF.

The chain combines TRBV30 with TRBJ2-2; 13 nucleotides match TRBD2. The CDR3 extends over 17 amino acids. Germline assignment: CDR1 GTSNPN and CDR2 SVGIG (reference sequence). The CDR3 reads CGCPPRLAGGNTGELFF. CDR3 sequence (DNA): TGTGGCTGCCCCCCCCGACTAGCGGGGGGAAACACCGGGGAGCTGTTTTTT.

This clone occurred once. J is TRBJ2-3 and V is TRBV5-8; 10 nucleotides agree with TRBD2. The trim removed 1 base at V and 5 bases at J, leaving 1 base unmatched. Germline CDR1 is SGHTS and CDR2 is YDEGEE. This CDR3 region has 14 residues. CDR3 DNA sequence: TGTGCCAGCAGCTTGAGCGGGGGGGAAGATACGCAGTATTTT. Amino acid sequence: CASSLSGGEDTQYF.

V is TRBV30 and J is TRBJ2-1; 10 bases are a match to TRBD2. Germline V gene lookup returns CDR1 GTSNPN and CDR2 SVGIG (reference sequence). V was pared by 1 base and J by 9 bases, with 9 bases of the junction left unmatched. This CDR3 region has 15 residues. CDR3 nucleotides: TGTGCCTGGAGTGCACTAGCGGGGCTTAGGGTTGAGCAGTTCTTC. This sequence encodes CAWSALAGLRVEQFF.

This chain links TRBV5-6 with TRBJ2-1, with 14 nucleotides matching TRBD2. Trimming cost V 4 bases and J 8 bases; bases outside gene matches: 14. The CDR3 is 18 residues long. Germline-derived CDR1 and CDR2 are SGHDT and YYEEEE. The CDR3 protein is CASSMTSGGANGGDEQFF. Written as DNA, the CDR3 is TGTGCCAGCAGCATGACTAGCGGGGGGGCTAACGGGGGCGATGAGCAGTTCTTC.

This chain connects TRBV9 to TRBJ2-3; D remains ambiguous. There are 13 residues in the CDR3. Trimming cost V 3 bases and J 0 bases, with 5 bases left between them. Germline-derived CDR1 and CDR2 are SGDLS and YYNGEE. The CDR3 DNA reads TGTGCCAGCAGCGCTCCTAGCACAGATACGCAGTATTTT. It translates to CASSAPSTDTQYF.

The V and J genes are TRBV7-3 and TRBJ2-2, with D uncertain. The CDR3 has 14 residues. V was pared by 2 bases and J by 3 bases, with 7 bases between. Per germline, CDR1 SGHTA and CDR2 FQGTGA. The CDR3 DNA follows: TGTGCCAGCAGCTTAGGGCAGCACACCGGGGAGCTGTTTTTT. Its translation: CASSLGQHTGELFF. The whole variable domain, remainder taken from reference TRBV7-3 and TRBJ2-2, is GAGVSQTPSNKVTEKGKYVELRCDPISGHTALYWYRQSLGQGPEFLIYFQGTGAADDSGLPNDRFFAVRPEGSVSTLKIQRTERGDSAVYLCASSLGQHTGELFFGEGSRLTVL.

The table lists this clone with a few counts. V is TRBV6-5 and J is TRBJ2-5; 9 nucleotides align to TRBD2. V gave up 6 bases and J gave up 7 bases; unmatched junction bases: 6. The length of the CDR3 is 13 residues. CDR1 is MNHEY, CDR2 SVGAGI, per germline. DNA of the CDR3: TGTGCCAGCAGGTCTAGCGGGGTAGGGACCCAGTACTTC. Its translation is CASRSSGVGTQYF.

The gene calls are TRBV5-1 and TRBJ2-7; tentatively, D is TRBD1 (6 bases). The CDR3 spans 15 residues. CDR1 and CDR2 from the germline V gene are SGHRS and YFSETQ. V was trimmed by 1 base and J by 1 base, leaving 12 bases between them. The CDR3 DNA follows: TGCGCCAGCAGCTTGCTAGGACAGCCATCCTACGAGCAGTACTTC. Protein sequence: CASSLLGQPSYEQYF.

The rearrangement joins TRBV7-9 to TRBJ2-7; 12 bases align to TRBD1. Per germline, CDR1 SEHNR and CDR2 FQNEAQ (reference sequence). CDR3 length: 16 residues. With V trimmed by 4 bases and J by 6 bases, 10 bases remained unmatched. For the CDR3, the DNA is TGTGCCAGCAGCTCTACATCCGGGACAGGGGGCGGCGAGCAGTACTTC. The encoded protein is CASSSTSGTGGGEQYF. Looking up the rest from reference TRBV7-9 and TRBJ2-7 gives the full variable domain: DTGVSQNPRHKITKRGQNVTFRCDPISEHNRLYWYRQTLGQGPEFLTYFQNEAQLEKSRLLSDRFSAERPKGSFSTLEIQRTEQGDSAMYLCASSSTSGTGGGEQYFGPGTRLTVT.

CDR3 protein: CASSATSGGARETQYF. The DNA of the CDR3 is TGTGCCAGCAGCGCGACTAGCGGGGGGGCCAGGGAGACCCAGTACTTC. This rearrangement joins TRBV9 to TRBJ2-5, with 14 bases matching TRBD2. The CDR3 sequence is 16 residues long. J lost 5 bases, V lost 3 bases, and 6 bases had no gene match. Germline CDR1 is SGDLS and CDR2 is YYNGEE.

The chain couples TRBV28 to TRBJ2-1; 9 bases are a match to TRBD1. From germline, CDR1 is MDHEN and CDR2 SYDVKM. With 10 bases clipped from V and 5 bases from J, the junction kept 6 bases outside the gene matches. This CDR3 region has 13 residues. The DNA of the CDR3 is TGTGCCACACAGGGGGCGATGGACAATGAGCAGTTCTTC. Its translation is CATQGAMDNEQFF.

The chain joins TRBV28 to TRBJ2-7; 9 bases match TRBD1. The junction had 3 bases not matched to a gene; V was cut back by 5 bases and J by 1 base. Germline lookup yields CDR1 MDHEN and CDR2 SYDVKM. The length of the CDR3 is 14 residues. The CDR3 nucleotides are TGTGCCAGCAGTGGGACAGGGCGTTCCTACGAGCAGTACTTC. This translates into CASSGTGRSYEQYF.

In its sample, this clone was seen a few times. The chain links TRBV4-1 to TRBJ1-2; 9 bases align to TRBD1. V gave up 3 bases and J gave up 8 bases; unmatched junction bases: 13. This CDR3 region has 16 residues. The germline CDR1 and CDR2 sequences are MGHRA and YSYEKL. The CDR3 sequence: CASSHEPGQGRGGYTF. Here the CDR3 DNA reads TGCGCCAGCAGCCATGAACCGGGACAGGGAAGAGGGGGCTACACCTTC.

This chain joins TRBV10-2 and TRBJ1-1, with 8 nucleotides matching TRBD1. This CDR3 has 12 amino acids. Germline V lookup: CDR1 WSHSY, CDR2 SAAADI. Germline trimming cut 6 bases from V and 5 bases from J; bases unmatched to any gene: 2. The CDR3 DNA follows: TGCGCCAGCAGACAGGGGGGGACTGAAGCTTTCTTT. It translates to CASRQGGTEAFF.

The chain joins TRBV15 to TRBJ2-7; weak D call: TRBD1 (6 bases). V was pared by 3 bases and J by 1 base, with 10 bases between. CDR3 length: 14 residues. Germline lookup yields CDR1 LNHNV and CDR2 YYDKDF (reference sequence). CDR3 coding DNA: TGTGCCACCAGCAGGAACAGGGAATCCTACGAGCAGTACTTC. Translated: CATSRNRESYEQYF.

This chain joins TRBV2 and TRBJ2-5; D may be TRBD1 (6 bases). This CDR3 is 14 amino acids long. Germline V gives CDR1 SNHLY, CDR2 FYNNEI. Trimming pared 6 bases from V and 4 bases from J, leaving 15 bases between. CDR3 bases: TGTGCCAGCAGACTAACAGGGTGGGGAGAGACCCAGTACTTC. It encodes CASRLTGWGETQYF.

The chain carries TRBV27 and TRBJ2-7; 9 nucleotides match TRBD2. Germline lookup yields CDR1 MNHEY and CDR2 SMNVEV (reference sequence). V was clipped by 6 bases and J by 5 bases; unmatched bases: 11. The CDR3 totals 15 residues. The CDR3 sequence is CASSTSGRLIDEQYF. The CDR3 DNA sequence: TGTGCCAGCAGCACTAGCGGGCGGCTGATCGACGAGCAGTACTTC.

This clone was seen once. The chain carries TRBV15 and TRBJ1-5; TRBD1 matches at 8 bases. Germline loops: CDR1 LNHNV, CDR2 YYDKDF (reference sequence). The CDR3 loop spans 16 amino acids. Germline trimming cut 0 bases from V and 7 bases from J; bases unmatched to any gene: 8. The CDR3 reads CATSREFGQGGQPQHF. The DNA for the CDR3 is TGTGCCACCAGCAGAGAATTCGGACAGGGCGGCCAGCCCCAGCATTTT.

This clone was observed once. This chain links TRBV28 with TRBJ1-3; TRBD1 aligns across 7 bases. In germline, CDR1 is MDHEN, CDR2 SYDVKM. The CDR3 runs 13 residues. The junction had 7 bases not matched to a gene; V was cut back by 6 bases and J by 8 bases. For the CDR3, the DNA is TGTGCCAGCAGCAGACAACAGGGGTACACCATATATTTT. Protein product: CASSRQQGYTIYF.

CDR3 nucleotide sequence: TGTGCCAGCACGGGTACCGCGACAGGGTTAGCAGATACGCAGTATTTT. Translating it yields CASTGTATGLADTQYF. The chain recombines TRBV7-8 with TRBJ2-3, with 7 nucleotides matching TRBD1. In germline, CDR1 is SGHVS, CDR2 FQNEAQ. The CDR3 totals 16 residues. The ends lost 7 bases at V and 4 bases at J; junction bases unmatched: 14.

This chain uses TRBV2 with TRBJ1-4, with 7 bases fitting TRBD1. The CDR3 loop spans 14 amino acids. Germline trimming cut 6 bases from V and 3 bases from J; bases unmatched to any gene: 4. Germline assignment: CDR1 SNHLY and CDR2 FYNNEI. The DNA for the CDR3 is TGTGCCAGCAGCTTCGGGACAGCTAATGAAAAACTGTTTTTT. Amino acids: CASSFGTANEKLFF.